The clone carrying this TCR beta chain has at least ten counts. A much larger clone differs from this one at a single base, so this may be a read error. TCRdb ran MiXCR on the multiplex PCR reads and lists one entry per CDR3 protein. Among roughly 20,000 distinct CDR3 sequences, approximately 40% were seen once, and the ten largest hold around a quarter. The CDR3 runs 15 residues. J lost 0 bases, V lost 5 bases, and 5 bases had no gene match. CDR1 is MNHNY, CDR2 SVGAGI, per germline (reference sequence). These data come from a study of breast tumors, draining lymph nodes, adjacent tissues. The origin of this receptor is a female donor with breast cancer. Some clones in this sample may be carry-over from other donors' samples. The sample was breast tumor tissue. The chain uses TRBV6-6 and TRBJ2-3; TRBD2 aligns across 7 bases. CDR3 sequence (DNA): TGTGCCAGCAGTCCCGGACTAGGTAGCACAGATACGCAGTATTTT. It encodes CASSPGLGSTDTQYF.